The 28 T cell receptor beta chains below come from one sample, sequenced in a study of T cells in Graves' hyperthyroidism and ophthalmopathy. The investigators amplified TCR beta CDR3 regions from RNA transcripts. The TCR CDR3 first-round RT-PCR relied on the HTBI primer set. Each CDR3 protein gets one entry after TCRdb re-called the multiplex PCR reads with MiXCR. In the table there are around 660,000 distinct CDR3 sequences, 40% to 55% of which are singletons. Sample: peripheral blood or thyroid tissue (not recorded which). Source of these receptors: an adult man with Graves' disease, either hyperthyroidism or ophthalmopathy (not recorded which).

The table lists this clonotype with a count of one. In DNA, the CDR3 is TGTGCTGTCAGAACAGGGGCCAACGTCCTGACTTTC. Its protein is CAVRTGANVLTF. The chain combines TRBV2 with TRBJ2-6; D is uncertain. The CDR3 runs 12 residues. The germline CDR1 and CDR2 sequences are SNHLY and FYNNEI.

The V call is TRBV24-1, the J call TRBJ1-2; tentatively, D is TRBD1 (6 bases). CDR3 size: 13 residues. The germline V and J ends were trimmed by 7 bases and 7 bases, with 15 bases remaining between them. Germline V gene data show CDR1 as KGHDR and CDR2 as SFDVKD. The CDR3 region is CATRDLVQGGYTF. The CDR3, as DNA: TGTGCCACCAGAGATCTAGTACAGGGTGGCTACACCTTC.

This chain connects TRBV4-1 to TRBJ1-3; no clear D gene. Trimming shortened V by 1 base and J by 16 bases, and 17 bases separated the two germline ends. CDR3 length: 13 amino acids. From germline, CDR1 is MGHRA and CDR2 YSYEKL. CDR3 loop: CASSQAISLAEYF. In nucleotides, the CDR3 is TGCGCCAGCAGCCAAGCGATAAGCTTGGCAGAGTATTTT.

This clonotype was found a few times. The chain has TRBV12-5 and TRBJ2-5; maybe TRBD1 (6 bases). This CDR3 comprises 14 residues. Germline CDR1 reads LGHNT; CDR2 reads FRNRAP. V was trimmed by 6 bases and J by 5 bases, leaving 16 bases between them. The CDR3 DNA follows: TGTGCTAGTGGCAGCGGACAGACGGGGGAGACCCAGTACTTC. Protein product: CASGSGQTGETQYF.

This clonotype appeared a few times. The chain uses TRBV19 and TRBJ1-5, with D perhaps TRBD1 (5 bases). Per the germline V gene, CDR1 is LNHDA and CDR2 is SQIVND (reference sequence). V was pared by 4 bases and J by 6 bases, with 16 bases between. The CDR3 sequence is 15 residues long. The CDR3 nucleotides are TGTGCCAGTAGTACAACTCAGGGTACTAGTCAGCCCCAGCATTTT. The encoded protein is CASSTTQGTSQPQHF. The full variable domain, rest sourced from reference TRBV19 and TRBJ1-5, is DGGITQSPKYLFRKEGQNVTLSCEQNLNHDAMYWYRQDPGQGLRLIYYSQIVNDFQKGDIAEGYSVSREKKESFPLTVTSAQKNPTAFYLCASSTTQGTSQPQHFGDGTRLSIL.

The table lists this clonotype with many counts. The chain recombines TRBV29-1 with TRBJ2-2; D gene uncertain. CDR3 size: 12 residues. Between the trimmed V and J ends, which lost 6 bases and 6 bases, there was a span of 11 bases. CDR1 and CDR2 from the germline V gene are SQVTM and ANQGSEA. The CDR3 spells CSVEHGSGELFF. In nucleotides, the CDR3 is TGCAGCGTGGAACACGGATCCGGGGAGCTGTTTTTT.

The J gene is TRBJ1-1, the V gene TRBV10-3; maybe TRBD1 (6 bases). Per the germline V gene, CDR1 is ENHRY and CDR2 is SYGVKD. The CDR3 is 12 amino acids. Trimming pared 4 bases from V and 8 bases from J, leaving 11 bases between. The CDR3 DNA sequence: TGTGCCATCAGTGCCGCTGACAGGGAAGCTTTCTTT. Its translation is CAISAADREAFF.

The rearrangement joins TRBV11-1 to TRBJ1-2; 7 positions agree with TRBD1. Trimming took 5 bases from V and 4 from J; bases not matched to a gene: 4. Germline V gene sequence: CDR1 SGHAT, CDR2 FQDESV (reference sequence). The CDR3 has 13 residues. The CDR3 is CASSRRGTYGYTF. CDR3 coding DNA: TGTGCCAGCAGCCGCAGGGGGACCTATGGCTACACCTTC.

With respect to this clonotype: At one of its ends the junction is not consistent with the germline gene, which may arise from a read error. This chain links TRBV15 with TRBJ2-7; D possibly uses TRBD1 or TRBD2 (5 bases each). The CDR3 contains 14 residues. In germline, CDR1 is LNHNV, CDR2 YYDKDF (reference sequence). As DNA, the CDR3 is TGTGCCGCCAGCAGCTGGGACCCAGACTACGAGCAGTACTTC. The encoded protein is CAASSWDPDYEQYF.

This clonotype was recorded at least ten times. The chain is built from TRBV10-3 and TRBJ1-1, with D uncertain. This CDR3 has 15 residues. The germline V and J ends were trimmed by 3 bases and 1 base, with 12 bases remaining between them. The germline V gene has CDR1 ENHRY and CDR2 SYGVKD. CDR3 bases: TGTGCCATCAGTGAATCAGCGGCACCGAACACTGAAGCTTTCTTT. Translation: CAISESAAPNTEAFF.

V usage is TRBV20-1 and J usage is TRBJ1-6; D call uncertain. This CDR3 has 13 residues. The ends were cut back, 3 bases at V and 7 bases at J, with 10 bases in the middle. Germline assignment: CDR1 DFQATT and CDR2 SNEGSKA (reference sequence). The CDR3 bases are TGCAGTGCTAGTGACCAGACAAATTCACCCCTCCACTTT. It is translated as CSASDQTNSPLHF.

V and J are TRBV6-6 and TRBJ2-7, with 8 bases lining up with TRBD1. Germline CDR1 reads MNHNY; CDR2 reads SVGAGI (reference sequence). This CDR3 spans 15 amino acids. J was trimmed by 5 bases and V by 5 bases; bases with no gene match: 11. The CDR3 is CASSEKGQVLDEQYF. The CDR3 coding sequence is TGTGCCAGCAGTGAAAAGGGACAGGTATTGGACGAGCAGTACTTC.

This clonotype was detected many times. The chain uses TRBV29-1 and TRBJ1-1; D not certain. The ends were cut back, 3 bases at V and 7 bases at J, with 15 bases in the middle. The germline V gene has CDR1 SQVTM and CDR2 ANQGSEA. CDR3 size: 13 residues. CDR3 DNA: TGCAGCGTTGACTTCGGGTTACGTTTTGAAGCTTTCTTT. It encodes CSVDFGLRFEAFF.

This chain joins TRBV6-5 and TRBJ1-1; D is unresolved. This CDR3 spans 15 amino acids. CDR1 and CDR2 (germline): MNHEY, SVGAGI. V was shortened by 4 bases and J by 0 bases, with 12 bases between the two germline ends. The DNA of the CDR3 is TGTGCCAGCAGTTCCCCGGTCAGATTGAACACTGAAGCTTTCTTT. It yields the protein CASSSPVRLNTEAFF.

The V call is TRBV2, the J call TRBJ1-5; 7 positions match TRBD1. V shed 3 bases and J 0 bases; nucleotides not matched to a gene: 8. The CDR3 sequence is 17 residues long. Germline V gene lookup returns CDR1 SNHLY and CDR2 FYNNEI. The CDR3 spells CASSDWTGGNSNQPQHF. CDR3 DNA sequence: TGTGCCAGCAGTGATTGGACAGGAGGGAATAGCAATCAGCCCCAGCATTTT.

V gene TRBV2 combines with J gene TRBJ1-2, with D perhaps TRBD1 (6 bases). The ends were cut back, 4 bases at V and 0 bases at J, with 9 bases in the middle. CDR3 length: 14 residues. The germline V gene encodes CDR1 SNHLY and CDR2 FYNNEI. This CDR3 reads CASSGQETNYGYTF. CDR3 DNA: TGTGCCAGCAGTGGACAGGAAACTAACTATGGCTACACCTTC.

This chain links TRBV9 with TRBJ2-5, with TRBD2 matching over 7 bases. Per the germline V gene, CDR1 is SGDLS and CDR2 is YYNGEE. V shed 9 bases and J 7 bases; nucleotides not matched to a gene: 12. This CDR3 contains 13 residues. The CDR3 nucleotides read TGTGCCACCCCTGAGGAGCGGGGAGTGACCCAGTACTTC. As protein: CATPEERGVTQYF.

This clonotype was observed many times. The V call is TRBV10-3, the J call TRBJ2-2, with D unclear. This CDR3 is 13 amino acids long. V lost 6 bases and J lost 0, with 5 bases in between. Germline assignment: CDR1 ENHRY and CDR2 SYGVKD. The CDR3 sequence: CAISTANTGELFF. The DNA of the CDR3 is TGTGCCATCAGCACTGCGAACACCGGGGAGCTGTTTTTT.

The sample holds a few counts of this clonotype. The chain couples TRBV29-1 to TRBJ2-5, with 7 positions matching TRBD1. Germline V gene sequence: CDR1 SQVTM, CDR2 ANQGSEA. The trim removed 7 bases at V and 3 bases at J, leaving 11 bases unmatched. CDR3 size: 14 residues. CDR3 amino acids: CSARYRGIKETQYF. The CDR3 nucleotides read TGCAGCGCCAGATACAGGGGAATTAAAGAGACCCAGTACTTC.

V and J are TRBV5-1 and TRBJ2-6; 11 bases are shared with TRBD1. This CDR3 comprises 17 residues. V lost 4 bases and J lost 3; bases outside the gene matches: 6. Germline loops: CDR1 SGHRS, CDR2 YFSETQ. The chain's CDR3 is CASSPGTGGHGANVLTF. CDR3 coding DNA: TGCGCCAGCAGCCCGGGGACAGGGGGGCATGGGGCCAACGTCCTGACTTTC.

The rearrangement links TRBV2 to TRBJ1-4; tentative D call: TRBD1 (6 bases). The V and J ends lost 8 bases and 7 bases respectively, with 26 bases between them. This CDR3 region has 17 residues. Germline CDR1 is SNHLY and CDR2 is FYNNEI. The CDR3 region is CASAMKTGTSFFEKLFF. Here the CDR3 DNA reads TGTGCCAGCGCTATGAAAACCGGGACATCCTTTTTTGAAAAACTGTTTTTT. The variable domain in full, completed from reference TRBV2 and TRBJ1-4, reads EPEVTQTPSHQVTQMGQEVILRCVPISNHLYFYWYRQILGQKVEFLVSFYNNEISEKSEIFDDQFSVERPDGSNFTLKIRSTKLEDSAMYFCASAMKTGTSFFEKLFFGSGTQLSVL.

CDR3: CSARDTRTGDYEQYF. The CDR3 region has the DNA TGCAGTGCTAGAGATACCCGGACAGGGGATTACGAGCAGTACTTC. This rearrangement joins TRBV20-1 to TRBJ2-7, with 9 positions matching TRBD1. There are 15 residues in the CDR3. Germline-derived CDR1 and CDR2 are DFQATT and SNEGSKA (reference sequence). Trimming at V came to 0 bases and at J to 4 bases, leaving 7 bases not matched to a gene.

The V call is TRBV20-1, the J call TRBJ1-2; D ambiguous. Germline V gives CDR1 DFQATT, CDR2 SNEGSKA (reference sequence). This CDR3 spans 13 amino acids. V was shortened by 4 bases and J by 0 bases, with 9 bases between the two germline ends. CDR3 in amino acids: CSATPGANYGYTF. The CDR3 DNA reads as TGCAGTGCTACCCCAGGAGCTAACTATGGCTACACCTTC.

The chain couples TRBV5-5 to TRBJ2-7; D is ambiguous. This CDR3 spans 14 amino acids. The germline V gene encodes CDR1 SGHKS and CDR2 YYEKEE (reference sequence). Trimming removed 4 bases at V and 6 bases at J, with 17 bases between. In nucleotides, the CDR3 is TGTGCCAGCAGCCAAGGCCAGCGAACGGCCGAGCAGTACTTC. It yields the protein CASSQGQRTAEQYF.

Details on this clonotype: Germline is not matched at one junction end, which may reflect a read error. J is TRBJ1-1 and V is TRBV7-9, with D possibly TRBD1 on 5 matching bases. Germline V lookup: CDR1 SEHNR, CDR2 FQNEAQ (reference sequence). This CDR3 has 14 amino acids. CDR3 loop: CVSSLAGWDTEAFF. CDR3 bases: TGTGTCAGCTCACTCGCAGGGTGGGACACTGAAGCTTTCTTT.

There are many counts of this clonotype. This chain joins TRBV2 and TRBJ1-4; no firm D call. The CDR3 consists of 16 residues. V gave up 0 bases and J gave up 1 base, with 9 bases separating them. CDR1 is SNHLY and CDR2 is FYNNEI in the germline V gene. Written as DNA, the CDR3 is TGTGCCAGCAGTGAAGCGCGAGTTGGAACTAATGAAAAACTGTTTTTT. Its protein product is CASSEARVGTNEKLFF. The full variable domain, completed using reference TRBV2 and TRBJ1-4, is EPEVTQTPSHQVTQMGQEVILRCVPISNHLYFYWYRQILGQKVEFLVSFYNNEISEKSEIFDDQFSVERPDGSNFTLKIRSTKLEDSAMYFCASSEARVGTNEKLFFGSGTQLSVL.

This clonotype was counted at least ten times. The chain couples TRBV29-1 to TRBJ1-1, with D unresolved. Trimming pared 5 bases from V and 3 bases from J, leaving 16 bases between. The CDR3 has 14 residues. Germline V CDR1 and CDR2: SQVTM, ANQGSEA. The CDR3 DNA reads as TGCAGCGTTACCGTAGGGAGGTGGGACACTGAAGCTTTCTTT. It encodes CSVTVGRWDTEAFF.

The V and J genes are TRBV15 and TRBJ2-5, with a tentative D call TRBD2 (7 bases). The V end was cut by 0 bases, the J end by 4 bases, with 12 bases between. The CDR3 runs to 15 residues. Germline CDR1 and CDR2: LNHNV and YYDKDF (reference sequence). The CDR3: CATSRDRGGRETQYF. DNA of the CDR3: TGTGCCACCAGCAGAGATAGGGGGGGCAGAGAGACCCAGTACTTC. Full variable domain (rest looked up from reference TRBV15 and TRBJ2-5): DAMVIQNPRYQVTQFGKPVTLSCSQTLNHNVMYWYQQKSSQAPKLLFHYYDKDFNNEADTPDNFQSRRPNTSFCFLDIRSPGLGDTAMYLCATSRDRGGRETQYFGPGTRLLVL.